This record covers a single T cell receptor (beta chain). Its antigen is still unknown. The sample originates from a study of T-cell reconstitution after alpha-beta-depleted transplantation in children. The library targeted TCRbeta and was prepared with unique molecular identifiers. In TCRdb, the PCR reads were re-called with MiXCR into one record per CDR3 protein. The sample lists nearly 200,000 distinct CDR3 sequences; around 5.9% were seen once. General study findings and limits: T-cell numbers and diversity, one year after transplant, stemmed largely from T cells that were newly produced. It was reported that alpha-beta T cells came from several hundred expanded graft clones (about two months after transplant).

The TCR was taken from a girl less than two years old with combined immunodeficiency, due to receive a stem cell transplant. The source was PBMCs, collected before TCRalphabeta/CD19-depleted stem cell transplant.

The DNA for the CDR3 is TGTGCCAGCAGCCCGGGACTAGCGACAGATACGCAGTATTTT. Encoded protein: CASSPGLATDTQYF. V is TRBV7-2 and J is TRBJ2-3; 10 bases are shared with TRBD2. With 5 bases clipped from V and 3 bases from J, the junction kept 2 bases outside the gene matches. This CDR3 is 14 amino acids long. CDR1 and CDR2 (germline): SGHTA, FQGNSA. Variable domain in full (rest from reference TRBV7-2 and TRBJ2-3): GAGVSQSPSNKVTEKGKDVELRCDPISGHTALYWYRQSLGQGLEFLIYFQGNSAPDKSGLPSDRFSAERTGGSVSTLTIQRTQQEDSAVYLCASSPGLATDTQYFGPGTRLTVL.